This TCR beta chain was profiled in a study of glioma-infiltrating T cells after dendritic cell vaccination. Selection required adequate fresh-frozen tumor tissue plus more than two years' survival data. The germline gives CDR1 KGHSH, CDR2 LQKENI. Germline trimming cut 2 bases from V and 1 base from J; bases unmatched to any gene: 0. This CDR3 has 17 amino acids. Clones were read by immunoSEQ multiplex PCR, and TCRdb kept only the in-frame ones, dropping some. The table shows tens of thousands of clones, with approximately 80% occurring only once. The source material was blood, sampled before dendritic cell vaccination. This chain joins TRBV18 and TRBJ2-1; 15 bases agree with TRBD2. The TCR originated in a human donor with glioblastoma. CDR3 sequence reads: CASSPGLAGGSYNEQFF. Here the CDR3 DNA reads TGTGCCAGCTCACCAGGACTAGCGGGAGGGTCCTACAATGAGCAGTTCTTC.